This record looks at one T cell receptor beta chain sequence and its context. Antigen unknown. The CDR3 length is 16 residues. The germline gives CDR1 LNHDA, CDR2 SQIVND (reference sequence). V was pared by 2 bases and J by 6 bases, with 8 bases of the junction left unmatched. This specimen comes from a study of cytomegalovirus exposure and HLA in healthy donors. PCR amplification relied on 60 Vbeta primers (plus 13 Jbeta primers). The data were produced by immunoSEQ multiplex PCR, yet TCRdb's version contains in-frame clones alone and is incomplete. Here the sample spans some 120,000 clones, approximately 80% being singletons. General study points: The majority of TCR sequences were rare, yet some public TCRs appeared in many donors.

The genes are TRBV19 and TRBJ2-1; 9 bases are a match to TRBD1. The sample comprised PBMCs. This TCR was recovered from a human donor in good health. The CDR3: CASSINSGTGSNEQFF. The CDR3 region has the DNA TGTGCCAGTAGTATAAATTCCGGGACAGGGAGCAATGAGCAGTTCTTC.